This TCR beta chain was documented in a study of blood T cell repertoires in COVID-19 (dated by TCRdb to 2020 to 2021). As for the study more broadly: Samples from collaborators originated in the United States, Italy and Spain and spanned both the acute and convalescent phases of COVID-19. The prospective study material was composed of cDNA or gDNA derived from T cells, B-cell-depleted T cells, or PBMCs. The sample metadata nearly always contained a de-identified subject ID, COVID-19 status, age in years and sex. The repertoires were made available in a free public database intended to serve as a resource for research on the immune response to SARS-CoV-2. The samples were drawn from two sources: the first 160 participants of the ongoing ImmuneRACE study, and 1,254 subjects contributed by 6 global collaborators. Deeply sampled blood TCRbeta repertoires from subjects exposed to, actively infected with, or recovered from COVID-19 were included in the dataset. HLA class I and class II types, where available, came from metadata supplied by the sample provider rather than from assay-based typing.

The germline V gene gives CDR1 as MNHEY and CDR2 as SVGAGI. The CDR3 measures 12 amino acids from cysteine to phenylalanine. CDR3 DNA only is kept here, 36 bases in frame from base 1. Trimming removed 8 bases from V and 9 bases from J, leaving 16 bases between the germline ends. Whole blood was collected in K2EDTA tubes by collaborating institutions according to the institutions' own protocols. For TCRbeta analysis, collaborator samples were shipped as frozen whole blood, as isolated PBMCs, or as DNA extracted from either sample type. TCRbeta CDR3 regions were amplified from genomic DNA using the immunoSEQ Assay, a bias-controlled multiplex PCR. The paper's processing steps were these. Nucleated cell counts per sample were estimated from amplification of reference gene primers within the assay. To quantify the absolute abundance of each unique TCRbeta CDR3 rearrangement, sequence reads were collapsed and filtered. For each sample, productive Simpson clonality was calculated as the square root of Simpson's diversity index over productive rearrangements. Sourced from immuneACCESS, this table was stored by TCRdb with only in-frame sequences that have V and J called. A share of the clones is absent; for the studies checked, an unresolved V gene accounts for under half, and the remainder has no known explanation. D and trimming come from the DNA, and the V and J calls and clone size come from that table. The sample table records around 82,000 clones; roughly 90% of these occur just once. The ten largest account for roughly an eighth of the sample.

Results and caveats for the whole study, not just this receptor: The quantity of clinical and demographic metadata differed by source and by participant and was supplied without curation.

Note on this clone: Its target antigen remains unknown. Base-call qualities are not available, and no considerably larger clone is one nucleotide away.

This clonotype originated in a man between 65 and 79 years old with active or convalescent COVID-19. Sequencing used peripheral blood. The sequence is built from TRBV6-5 and TRBJ1-2, with TRBD1 as a weak D call on 5 bases. The nucleotide sequence reads TGTGCCAGCTCGGAGGGGCAGTTTAGCTACACCTTC. The encoded protein is CASSEGQFSYTF.